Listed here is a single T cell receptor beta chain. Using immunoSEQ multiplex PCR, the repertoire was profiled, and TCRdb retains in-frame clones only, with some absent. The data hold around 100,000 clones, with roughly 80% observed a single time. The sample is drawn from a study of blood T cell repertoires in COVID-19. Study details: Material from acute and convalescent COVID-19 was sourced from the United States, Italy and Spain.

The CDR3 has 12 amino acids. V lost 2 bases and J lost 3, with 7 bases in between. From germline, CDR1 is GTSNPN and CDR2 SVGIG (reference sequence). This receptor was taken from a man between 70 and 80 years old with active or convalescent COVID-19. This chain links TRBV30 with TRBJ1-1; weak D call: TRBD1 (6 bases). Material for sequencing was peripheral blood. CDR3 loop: CAWSWGHTEAFF. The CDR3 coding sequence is TGTGCCTGGAGTTGGGGGCACACTGAAGCTTTCTTT. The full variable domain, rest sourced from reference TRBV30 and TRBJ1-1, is SQTIHQWPATLVQPVGSPLSLECTVEGTSNPNLYWYRQAAGRGLQLLFYSVGIGQISSEVPQNLSASRPQDRQFILSSKKLLLSDSGFYLCAWSWGHTEAFFGQGTRLTVV.